The T cell receptor beta chain under discussion was sequenced for a study of blood T cells in healthy people across ages. Germline V gene sequence: CDR1 SGHTA, CDR2 FQGNSA. V lost 0 bases and J 8 bases, leaving 11 bases between the germline ends. The CDR3 runs to 14 residues. The authors ran a second PCR of about 6 to 11 cycles using a sample-barcoded 5' primer and a J-beta primer mix. The template-switch adaptor, which had 12 random nucleotides, put a tag on each cDNA molecule. TCRdb ran MiXCR on the 5' RACE reads and lists one entry per CDR3 protein. In the table there are 1,500,000 or so distinct CDR3 sequences, almost 60% of which are singletons. Approximately 9.1 milliliters was the volume of peripheral blood drawn from each donor. Study-wide results and limits: Diversity estimated from one million T cells was considered an underestimate.

A word on this clonotype: Its antigen is unknown.

This receptor was obtained from a man younger than 35 in good health. The sample was blood. The rearrangement uses TRBV7-2 and TRBJ2-1; a weak D match, TRBD2 (6 bases). CDR3 amino acids: CASSLALAVDEQFF. In nucleotides, the CDR3 is TGTGCCAGCAGCTTAGCACTAGCCGTGGATGAGCAGTTCTTC.